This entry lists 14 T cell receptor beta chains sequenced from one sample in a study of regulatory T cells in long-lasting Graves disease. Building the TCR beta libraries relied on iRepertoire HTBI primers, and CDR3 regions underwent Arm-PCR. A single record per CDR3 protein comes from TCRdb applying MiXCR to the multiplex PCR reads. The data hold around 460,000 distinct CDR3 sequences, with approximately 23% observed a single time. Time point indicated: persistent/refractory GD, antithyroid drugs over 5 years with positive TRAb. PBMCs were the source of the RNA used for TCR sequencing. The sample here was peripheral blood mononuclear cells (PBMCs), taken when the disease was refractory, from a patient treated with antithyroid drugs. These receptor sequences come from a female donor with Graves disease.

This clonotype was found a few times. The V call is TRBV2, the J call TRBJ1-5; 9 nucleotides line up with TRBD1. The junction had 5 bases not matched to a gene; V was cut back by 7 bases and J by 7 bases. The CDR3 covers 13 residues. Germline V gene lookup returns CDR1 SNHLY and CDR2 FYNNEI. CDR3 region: CASKQGASQPQHF. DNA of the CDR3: TGTGCCAGCAAACAGGGGGCCAGCCAGCCCCAGCATTTT.

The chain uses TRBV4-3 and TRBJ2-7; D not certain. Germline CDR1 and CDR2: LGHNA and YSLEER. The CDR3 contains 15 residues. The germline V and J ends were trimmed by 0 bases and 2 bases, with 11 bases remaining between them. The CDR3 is CASSQDLNGAYEQYF. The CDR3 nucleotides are TGCGCCAGCAGCCAAGATCTTAACGGCGCCTACGAGCAGTACTTC.

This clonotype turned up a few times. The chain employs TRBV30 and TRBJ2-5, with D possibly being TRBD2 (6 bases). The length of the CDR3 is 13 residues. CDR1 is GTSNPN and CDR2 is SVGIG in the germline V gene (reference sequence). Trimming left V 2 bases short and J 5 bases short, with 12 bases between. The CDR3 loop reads CAWSSGQWETQYF. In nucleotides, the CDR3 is TGTGCCTGGAGTAGCGGGCAGTGGGAGACCCAGTACTTC.

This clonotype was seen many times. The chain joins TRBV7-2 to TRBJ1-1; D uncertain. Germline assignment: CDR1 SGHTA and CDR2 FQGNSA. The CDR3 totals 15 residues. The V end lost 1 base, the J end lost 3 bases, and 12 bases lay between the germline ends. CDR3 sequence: CASSLVLQAHTEAFF. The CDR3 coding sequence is TGTGCCAGCAGCTTAGTCCTCCAGGCCCACACTGAAGCTTTCTTT.

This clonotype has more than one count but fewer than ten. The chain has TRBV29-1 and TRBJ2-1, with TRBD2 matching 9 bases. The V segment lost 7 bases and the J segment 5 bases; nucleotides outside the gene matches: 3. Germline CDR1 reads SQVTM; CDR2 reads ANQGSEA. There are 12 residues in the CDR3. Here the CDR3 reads CSEGLAHNEQFF. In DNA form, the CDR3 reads TGCAGCGAGGGACTAGCCCACAATGAGCAGTTCTTC.

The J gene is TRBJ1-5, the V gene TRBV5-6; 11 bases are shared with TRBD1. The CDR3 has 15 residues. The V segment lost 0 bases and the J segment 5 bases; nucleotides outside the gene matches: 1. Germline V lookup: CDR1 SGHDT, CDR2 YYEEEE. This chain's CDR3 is CASSLGTGGHQPQHF. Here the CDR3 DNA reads TGTGCCAGCAGCTTGGGGACAGGGGGCCATCAGCCCCAGCATTTT.

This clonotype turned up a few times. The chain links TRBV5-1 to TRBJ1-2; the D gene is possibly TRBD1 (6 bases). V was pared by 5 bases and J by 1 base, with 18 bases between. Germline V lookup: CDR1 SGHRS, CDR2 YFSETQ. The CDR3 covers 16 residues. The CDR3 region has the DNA TGCGCCAGCAGTTTCCTTCCGACAGGCGATAACTATGGCTACACCTTC. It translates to CASSFLPTGDNYGYTF.

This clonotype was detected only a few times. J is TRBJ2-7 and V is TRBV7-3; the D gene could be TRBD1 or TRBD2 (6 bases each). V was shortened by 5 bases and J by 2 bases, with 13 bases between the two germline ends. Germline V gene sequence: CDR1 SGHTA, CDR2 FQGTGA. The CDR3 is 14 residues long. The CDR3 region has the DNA TGTGCCAGCAGCCCCTTTGGGGGGCCCTACGAGCAGTACTTC. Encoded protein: CASSPFGGPYEQYF. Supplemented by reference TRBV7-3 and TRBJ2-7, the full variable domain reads GAGVSQTPSNKVTEKGKYVELRCDPISGHTALYWYRQSLGQGPEFLIYFQGTGAADDSGLPNDRFFAVRPEGSVSTLKIQRTERGDSAVYLCASSPFGGPYEQYFGPGTRLTVT.

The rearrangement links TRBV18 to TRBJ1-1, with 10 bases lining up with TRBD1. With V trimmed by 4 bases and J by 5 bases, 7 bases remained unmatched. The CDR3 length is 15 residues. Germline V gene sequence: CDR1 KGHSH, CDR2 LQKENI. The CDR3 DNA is TGTGCCAGCTCACTCACCGGGACAGGGGAAACTGAAGCTTTCTTT. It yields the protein CASSLTGTGETEAFF.

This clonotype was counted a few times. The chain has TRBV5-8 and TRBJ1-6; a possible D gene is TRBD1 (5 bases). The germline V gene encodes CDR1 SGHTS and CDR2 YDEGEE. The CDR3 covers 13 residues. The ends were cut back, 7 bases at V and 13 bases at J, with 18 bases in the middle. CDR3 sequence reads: CASSQGVLSPLHF. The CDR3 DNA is TGTGCCAGCTCGCAGGGAGTCCTATCGCCCCTCCACTTT.

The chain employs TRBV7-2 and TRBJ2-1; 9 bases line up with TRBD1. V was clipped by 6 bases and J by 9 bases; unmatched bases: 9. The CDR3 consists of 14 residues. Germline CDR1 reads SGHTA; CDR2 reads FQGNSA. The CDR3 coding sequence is TGTGCCAGCAGTCCCGGGACAGGGTATGGTGAGCAGTTCTTC. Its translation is CASSPGTGYGEQFF.

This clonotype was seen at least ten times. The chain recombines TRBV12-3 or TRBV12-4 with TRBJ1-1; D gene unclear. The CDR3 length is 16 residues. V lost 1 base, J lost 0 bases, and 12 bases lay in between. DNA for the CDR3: TGTGCCAGCAGTTTAGAGCAGGTCATCATGAACACTGAAGCTTTCTTT. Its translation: CASSLEQVIMNTEAFF.

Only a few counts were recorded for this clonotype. CDR3 bases: TGTGCCAGCGGGGCCGGGACAACCTCCTACAATGAGCAGTTCTTC. This encodes CASGAGTTSYNEQFF. This chain connects TRBV2 to TRBJ2-1, with a weak D call TRBD1 (6 bases). This CDR3 has 15 residues. CDR1 and CDR2 from the germline V gene are SNHLY and FYNNEI. V was cut by 8 bases and J by 0 bases, with 14 bases left in between.

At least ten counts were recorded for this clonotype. The CDR3 protein is CASSRGLADFSYEQYF. In nucleotides, the CDR3 is TGTGCCAGCAGCCGTGGACTAGCGGATTTCTCCTACGAGCAGTACTTC. This rearrangement joins TRBV6-1 to TRBJ2-7; 10 nucleotides line up with TRBD2. With V trimmed by 6 bases and J by 0 bases, 8 bases remained unmatched. Germline-derived CDR1 and CDR2 are MNHNS and SASEGT. The CDR3 is made up of 16 amino acids.